The source of this T cell receptor (beta chain) is a study of T cells in tuberculosis. Turning to the study itself: Within 7 days of starting treatment, or before, PBMC were stored.

Time point specified: new active TB diagnosis, blood taken before or within 7 days of starting treatment. The length of the CDR3 is 19 residues. Germline CDR1 is MNHEY and CDR2 is SMNVEV (reference sequence). Trimming at V came to 0 bases and at J to 4 bases, leaving 14 bases not matched to a gene. Study results and limitations: Shorter CDR3-alpha in active tuberculosis partly drove smaller distances.

Data came from immunoSEQ multiplex PCR; TCRdb stores just in-frame clones and leaves some out. This sample has about 50,000 clones; about 95% occur once, and the top ten carry 1.4%. About this clone itself: Its specificity is unknown.

The source of this sequence is an adult with tuberculosis. Source: PBMCs, taken at tuberculosis diagnosis. The chain recombines TRBV27 with TRBJ2-3, with 9 positions matching TRBD1. CDR3 protein: CASSLSPFMGQGFADTQYF. The CDR3 coding sequence is TGTGCCAGCAGTTTATCCCCTTTTATGGGACAGGGTTTCGCAGATACGCAGTATTTT.